This passage covers 24 T cell receptor beta chains from one sample sequenced in a study of Graves' ophthalmopathy and Graves' hyperthyroidism. RNA served as the template for amplifying TCR beta CDR3 regions. The first-round RT-PCR employed HTBI primers together with the Qiagen OneStep RT-PCR kit. A multiplex PCR was then performed as the second round. TCRdb re-called the multiplex PCR reads with MiXCR, one entry per CDR3 protein. The sample includes about 210,000 distinct CDR3 sequences, just under 30% of them seen just once. Specimen: peripheral blood. The receptors stem from a man between 45 and 60 years old with Graves' ophthalmopathy.

This clonotype was observed at least ten times. The chain links TRBV27 to TRBJ1-2, with no clear D. V was pared by 5 bases and J by 5 bases, with 12 bases between. CDR1 MNHEY and CDR2 SMNVEV come from the germline V gene (reference sequence). The CDR3 has 13 residues. CDR3: CASSDSLLYGYTF. As DNA, the CDR3 is TGTGCCAGCAGTGATTCACTACTTTATGGCTACACCTTC.

Comments on this clonotype: This may be a read error, as it is one base from a much larger clone. The V gene is TRBV3-1, the J gene TRBJ2-7; D possibly corresponds to TRBD1 (6 bases). The CDR3 runs 16 residues. The germline V gene encodes CDR1 LGHDT and CDR2 YNNKEL (reference sequence). V was trimmed by 3 bases and J by 12 bases, leaving 27 bases between them. The CDR3 DNA follows: TGTGCCAGCAGCCACCAGCTAACAGCCGAGGGGGTTAGGATGTACTTC. Its protein is CASSHQLTAEGVRMYF.

For this clonotype: This may be a read error, as it is one base from a much larger clone. The chain joins TRBV27 to TRBJ1-2, with 10 nucleotides matching TRBD1. The length of the CDR3 is 17 residues. Germline assignment: CDR1 MNHEY and CDR2 SMNVEV (reference sequence). Unmatched junction bases numbered 12, after V lost 5 bases and J lost 3 bases. The CDR3 protein is CASSTTLGQGFHYGYTF. CDR3 nucleotides: TGTGCCAGCAGTACAACTCTGGGACAGGGGTTCCACTATGGCTACACCTTC.

The chain has TRBV12-3 or TRBV12-4 and TRBJ1-2, with 8 bases that match TRBD1. The J segment lost 7 bases and the V segment lost 6 bases, leaving 4 bases of the junction unmatched. The CDR3 covers 12 residues. CDR3 in amino acids: CASRDGQGGYTF. The DNA for the CDR3 is TGTGCCAGCAGGGACGGACAGGGTGGCTACACCTTC.

This clonotype turned up a few times. The genes are TRBV28 and TRBJ2-7; no clear D. This CDR3 has 14 residues. V gave up 3 bases and J gave up 7 bases, with 16 bases separating them. Germline V gene data show CDR1 as MDHEN and CDR2 as SYDVKM. CDR3 sequence: CASSLGSGVREQYF. The DNA for the CDR3 is TGTGCCAGCAGTTTGGGCTCGGGTGTGCGTGAGCAGTACTTC.

This clonotype came up once. The rearrangement joins TRBV13 to TRBJ1-2; 10 bases line up with TRBD1. The CDR3 is 16 residues long. The J segment lost 3 bases and the V segment lost 5 bases, leaving 9 bases of the junction unmatched. From germline, CDR1 is PRHDT and CDR2 FYEKMQ (reference sequence). The CDR3 sequence is CASSNTGTGVDYGYTF. The CDR3 region has the DNA TGTGCCAGCAGCAATACCGGGACAGGGGTCGACTATGGCTACACCTTC.

In its sample, this clonotype was seen many times. This sequence joins TRBV6-5 and TRBJ1-5; D might be TRBD1 (5 bases). V was cut by 4 bases and J by 7 bases, with 17 bases left in between. Germline V gene lookup returns CDR1 MNHEY and CDR2 SVGAGI. CDR3 length: 15 residues. DNA of the CDR3: TGTGCCAGCAGTTTAAACGGCGGGGGAGGCCAGCCCCAGCATTTT. It yields the protein CASSLNGGGGQPQHF.

This clonotype was found many times. The V gene is TRBV28, the J gene TRBJ2-4; D is undetermined. Germline loops: CDR1 MDHEN, CDR2 SYDVKM. Trimming took 6 bases from V and 0 from J, leaving 6 bases between them. The CDR3 extends over 13 amino acids. The DNA of the CDR3 is TGTGCCAGCAGGCCGCTAGCCAAAAACATTCAGTACTTC. Translated: CASRPLAKNIQYF.

This clonotype was detected ten times or more. The rearrangement uses TRBV20-1 and TRBJ2-7, with TRBD2 matching over 10 bases. The trim removed 0 bases at V and 6 bases at J, leaving 8 bases unmatched. This CDR3 comprises 15 residues. Germline V gives CDR1 DFQATT, CDR2 SNEGSKA (reference sequence). The DNA of the CDR3 is TGCAGTGCTAGAGATCGCCTAGCGGGAGTAGGCGAGCAGTACTTC. Amino acid sequence: CSARDRLAGVGEQYF.

The chain combines TRBV12-3 or TRBV12-4 with TRBJ1-3, with a tentative D call TRBD1 (6 bases). The CDR3 consists of 15 residues. Trimming pared 3 bases from V and 7 bases from J, leaving 16 bases between. CDR3 sequence (DNA): TGTGCCAGCAGTTTTATCAATGACAGGAGCAACACCATATATTTT. It translates to CASSFINDRSNTIYF.

The chain has TRBV20-1 and TRBJ1-2, with D unclear. With 4 bases removed from V and 2 bases from J, the gap between germline ends came to 2 bases. Per germline, CDR1 DFQATT and CDR2 SNEGSKA (reference sequence). The CDR3 contains 10 residues. CDR3 loop: CSAMNYGYTF. CDR3 bases: TGCAGTGCTATGAACTATGGCTACACCTTC.

At least ten counts were recorded for this clonotype. This chain connects TRBV6-2 or TRBV6-3 to TRBJ1-2; possibly TRBD1 for D (6 bases). Trimming removed 2 bases from V and 2 bases from J, with 12 bases in between. The CDR3 spans 15 residues. In germline, CDR1 is MNHEY, CDR2 SVGEGT. CDR3 bases: TGTGCCAGCAGTTACGTATCTACAGGGAACTATGGCTACACCTTC. It specifies CASSYVSTGNYGYTF.

This clonotype came up many times. The genes are TRBV27 and TRBJ2-7; 9 nucleotides match TRBD2. V shed 8 bases, J shed 2 bases, and the junction held 7 bases outside the gene matches. CDR3 size: 14 residues. The germline V gene encodes CDR1 MNHEY and CDR2 SMNVEV (reference sequence). CDR3 region: CASGGLAGAYEQYF. CDR3 nucleotides: TGTGCCAGCGGAGGCTTAGCGGGAGCCTACGAGCAGTACTTC.

For the CDR3, the DNA is TGCGCCAGCAGCTTCCAACAGGGTTCGGGTGAGCAGTACTTC. Residues: CASSFQQGSGEQYF. The chain employs TRBV5-1 and TRBJ2-7; TRBD1 might be the D (6 bases). The germline V gene encodes CDR1 SGHRS and CDR2 YFSETQ. The CDR3 contains 14 residues. V was trimmed by 2 bases and J by 7 bases, leaving 16 bases between them.

The gene calls are TRBV30 and TRBJ1-2; D ambiguous. The germline gives CDR1 GTSNPN, CDR2 SVGIG (reference sequence). This CDR3 is built from 14 residues. Trimming cost V 2 bases and J 2 bases, with 12 bases left between them. The CDR3 sequence is CAWSPLGLNYGYTF. The DNA of the CDR3 is TGTGCCTGGAGTCCCCTAGGATTGAACTATGGCTACACCTTC.

The gene calls are TRBV6-1 and TRBJ1-1; 7 bases match TRBD1. Per germline, CDR1 MNHNS and CDR2 SASEGT. The CDR3 totals 16 residues. Germline trimming cut 0 bases from V and 0 bases from J; bases unmatched to any gene: 4. The CDR3 sequence is CASSEAGTVMNTEAFF. Written as DNA, the CDR3 is TGTGCCAGCAGTGAAGCGGGGACAGTGATGAACACTGAAGCTTTCTTT.

Many counts were recorded for this clonotype. The chain employs TRBV28 and TRBJ1-2, with D maybe TRBD1 (6 bases). This CDR3 has 14 residues. The V and J ends lost 4 bases and 2 bases respectively, with 11 bases between them. CDR1 and CDR2 (germline): MDHEN, SYDVKM. The CDR3 sequence: CASSSETGNYGYTF. The DNA of the CDR3 is TGTGCCAGCAGTTCGGAGACAGGCAACTATGGCTACACCTTC.

As regards this clonotype: A much larger clone differs by one base, so this may be a read error. In this CDR3 the conserved last residue, phenylalanine or tryptophan, is missing, so a read error is likely. The chain joins TRBV9 to TRBJ2-3; D remains unclear. The ends were cut back, 0 bases at V and 4 bases at J, with 6 bases in the middle. In germline, CDR1 is SGDLS, CDR2 YYNGEE. The CDR3 has 13 residues. The DNA for the CDR3 is TGTGCCAGCAGCGTAGCCCCGGCAGATACGCAGTATCTT. Its translation: CASSVAPADTQYL.

This clonotype was counted at least ten times. The chain has TRBV7-9 and TRBJ2-7; TRBD2 might be the D (5 bases). Deletions cut 2 bases from V and 0 bases from J, with 11 bases between. Germline assignment: CDR1 SEHNR and CDR2 FQNEAQ (reference sequence). This CDR3 is 15 amino acids long. The CDR3 region has the DNA TGTGCCAGCAGCTTAAGCGGCCCTAGCTCCTACGAGCAGTACTTC. Translation: CASSLSGPSSYEQYF.

V usage is TRBV6-5 and J usage is TRBJ1-1; a possible D gene is TRBD1 (5 bases). V was trimmed by 4 bases and J by 7 bases, leaving 19 bases between them. The CDR3 sequence is 15 residues long. Germline values: CDR1 MNHEY, CDR2 SVGAGI. This CDR3 is CASSSPTAKGYEAFF. The CDR3 nucleotides are TGTGCCAGCAGTTCCCCGACCGCTAAGGGGTATGAAGCTTTCTTT.

Many counts were recorded for this clonotype. The chain employs TRBV19 and TRBJ1-6; D is unclear. V was clipped by 2 bases and J by 8 bases, with 7 bases between them. The CDR3 totals 13 residues. Germline V gives CDR1 LNHDA, CDR2 SQIVND (reference sequence). CDR3 coding DNA: TGTGCCAGTAGTATACGTGGGGATTCACCCCTCCACTTT. Its translation is CASSIRGDSPLHF.

This clonotype was observed at least ten times. J is TRBJ1-1 and V is TRBV6-5; D is undetermined. The V gene lost 0 bases and the J gene lost 0 bases, with 5 bases spanning the gap. Germline V gives CDR1 MNHEY, CDR2 SVGAGI. The CDR3 loop spans 14 amino acids. DNA for the CDR3: TGTGCCAGCAGTTACTCGGTCATGAACACTGAAGCTTTCTTT. This codes for CASSYSVMNTEAFF.

The table lists this clonotype with many counts. The V gene is TRBV6-2 or TRBV6-3, the J gene TRBJ2-7; D possibly corresponds to TRBD1 (6 bases). Germline loops: CDR1 MNHEY, CDR2 SVGEGT. Trimming stripped 0 bases from V and 1 base from J, with 19 bases between. This CDR3 comprises 18 residues. The CDR3: CASSYSRRPGQPSYEQYF. The CDR3 DNA follows: TGTGCCAGCAGTTACTCGAGGAGGCCGGGACAACCTTCCTACGAGCAGTACTTC.

This clonotype has at least ten counts. The gene calls are TRBV5-4 and TRBJ2-5; D remains unclear. The CDR3 has 14 residues. The V gene's germline CDR1 is SGHNT and CDR2 YYREEE (reference sequence). V lost 0 bases and J lost 5, with 11 bases in between. The CDR3 sequence: CASSLGRSPETQYF. The CDR3 DNA follows: TGTGCCAGCAGCTTGGGCCGAAGTCCGGAGACCCAGTACTTC.